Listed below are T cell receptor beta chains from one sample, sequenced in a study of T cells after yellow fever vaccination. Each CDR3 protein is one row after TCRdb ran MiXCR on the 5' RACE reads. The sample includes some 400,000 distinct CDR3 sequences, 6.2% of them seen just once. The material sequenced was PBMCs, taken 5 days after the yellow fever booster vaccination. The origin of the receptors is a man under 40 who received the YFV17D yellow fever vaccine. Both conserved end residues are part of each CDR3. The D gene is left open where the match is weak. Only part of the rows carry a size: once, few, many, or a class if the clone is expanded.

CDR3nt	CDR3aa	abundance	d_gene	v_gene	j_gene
TGTGCCTGGAAGGGGGGCGCCGGGAGCAATCAGCCCCAGCATTTT	CAWKGGAGSNQPQHF	many	-	TRBV30	TRBJ1-5
TGTGCCACCAGCAGAGAGCGAGCAGGGATAAGCCACGAGCAGTACTTC	CATSRERAGISHEQYF	few	-	TRBV15	TRBJ2-7
TGTGCCAGCAGCCTAGATATACTCCTCAATGAGCAGTTCTTC	CASSLDILLNEQFF	-	-	TRBV7-9	TRBJ2-1
TGTGCCAGCAGCCAAGATCAGGCGGGAGGGGGGGAGCAGTTCTTC	CASSQDQAGGGEQFF	-	TRBD2	TRBV4-2	TRBJ2-1
TGCAGTGCACCGAGACCGGGACTAGCGGGAGCTGAGCAGTTCTTC	CSAPRPGLAGAEQFF	few	TRBD2	TRBV20-1	TRBJ2-1
TGTGCCAGCAGCTTGGGCCCAGCGGGAGGTAGTCCAGATACGCAGTATTTT	CASSLGPAGGSPDTQYF	-	TRBD2	TRBV5-5	TRBJ2-3
TGTGCCACCAGTGACGGAAGGTTGGGCAATCAGCCCCAGCATTTT	CATSDGRLGNQPQHF	few	-	TRBV24-1	TRBJ1-5
TGTGCCAGCAGCCTTAAGACACTGAACACTGAAGCTTTCTTT	CASSLKTLNTEAFF	many	-	TRBV3-1	TRBJ1-1
TGCGCCAGCAGCTTGGTTCCGGGTTCTGGTCAGCCCCAGCATTTT	CASSLVPGSGQPQHF	many	-	TRBV5-1	TRBJ1-5
TGTGCCAGCAGGAGAGGGGGAGACGGCACCGGGGAGCTGTTTTTT	CASRRGGDGTGELFF	many	-	TRBV6-1	TRBJ2-2
TGTGCCAGCAGACAGGGACTAGCGGGAGATACGCAGTATTTT	CASRQGLAGDTQYF	few	TRBD2	TRBV6-1	TRBJ2-3
TGTGCCAGCAGTTTCGGGACAGGGGACTACGAGCAGTACTTC	CASSFGTGDYEQYF	-	TRBD1	TRBV12-3/TRBV12-4	TRBJ2-7
TGTGCCAGCAGTTACCCCGGGCGAGATACGCAGTATTTT	CASSYPGRDTQYF	many	-	TRBV6-5	TRBJ2-3
TGTGCCAGCAGCAAATGGAAGGGTCGGTACTTC	CASSKWKGRYF	-	-	TRBV21-1	TRBJ2-7
TGTGCCGCCGGGACAACGAGTGAGCAGTACTTC	CAAGTTSEQYF	-	-	TRBV19	TRBJ2-7
TGTGCCAGCAGGAGCCCCTTCACAGATACGCAGTATTTT	CASRSPFTDTQYF	few	-	TRBV28	TRBJ2-3
TGTGCCAGCAGCTTAGGATCGCCCCCTGAAGCTTTCTTT	CASSLGSPPEAFF	-	-	TRBV7-2	TRBJ1-1
TGTGCCACCAGCAGCGACGCGTTCGAGCTGTTTTTT	CATSSDAFELFF	-	-	TRBV15	TRBJ2-2
TGTGCCAGCAGCCCCAGTAGGGGAACCTATGGCTACACCTTC	CASSPSRGTYGYTF	many	-	TRBV7-8	TRBJ1-2
TGTGCCAGCTCACCACCTAGCGGGAGGGGCAATGAGCAGTTCTTC	CASSPPSGRGNEQFF	few	TRBD2	TRBV18	TRBJ2-1
TGTGCCAGCAGACGGACAGGGACCGTCCAAGAGACCCAGTACTTC	CASRRTGTVQETQYF	-	TRBD1	TRBV7-6	TRBJ2-5
TGTGCCAGCAGCTTAGGCGGGGTCGATGAGCAGTTCTTC	CASSLGGVDEQFF	many	-	TRBV11-3	TRBJ2-1
TGTGCCAGCAGCTCGGACTTTCATGGAGACACTGAAGCTTTCTTT	CASSSDFHGDTEAFF	-	-	TRBV7-2	TRBJ1-1
TGTGCCAGCCGACTGTGGACTAGCACCGGGGAGCTGTTTTTT	CASRLWTSTGELFF	few	TRBD2	TRBV3-1	TRBJ2-2
TGTGCCACCAGCAGAGTGGCTCAGGGAGCTCCCGTGTTGGCCAAAAACATTCAGTACTTC	CATSRVAQGAPVLAKNIQYF	-	-	TRBV15	TRBJ2-4
TGCGCCAGCAGTGGCGCTACAGATACGCAGTATTTT	CASSGATDTQYF	many	-	TRBV10-2	TRBJ2-3
TGCAGCCGAAGGGGGGGAGCGCGAAAGCAGTTCTTC	CSRRGGARKQFF	many	-	TRBV29-1	TRBJ2-1
TGCGCCAGCAGCTTGCAGAGTCGGACTAGCGAAGAGACCCAGTACTTC	CASSLQSRTSEETQYF	few	TRBD2	TRBV5-1	TRBJ2-5
TGCAGCGTTGACGGTCAGAACTACGAGCAGTACTTC	CSVDGQNYEQYF	many	-	TRBV29-1	TRBJ2-7
TGCAGCGTTCGCCTAGCGGGTACAAGGAACTCCTACGAGCAGTACTTC	CSVRLAGTRNSYEQYF	few	TRBD2	TRBV29-1	TRBJ2-7
TGTGCCAGCAGCCTCTGGGGCACAGATACGCAGTATTTT	CASSLWGTDTQYF	many	-	TRBV14	TRBJ2-3
TGTGCCAGCAGTTACTCGTCAGGGGGCATTCCCTACAATGAGCAGTTCTTC	CASSYSSGGIPYNEQFF	few	TRBD1	TRBV6-5	TRBJ2-1
TGTGCCAGCAGTTTTATCCCCACAAGCGGGGCCCAAGAGACCCAGTACTTC	CASSFIPTSGAQETQYF	few	TRBD2	TRBV12-3/TRBV12-4	TRBJ2-5
TGTGCCAGCAGCTTAGAGGTGGGGGGGTACAATGAGCAGTTCTTC	CASSLEVGGYNEQFF	-	TRBD2	TRBV11-2	TRBJ2-1
TGTGCCAGCAGCCCCGGAGGAAGTAACGCTGAAGCTTTCTTT	CASSPGGSNAEAFF	-	-	TRBV9	TRBJ1-1
TGCAGCGTCTCCGTTGTCGGTGGGGTTACGGGTGAGCAGTTCTTC	CSVSVVGGVTGEQFF	few	-	TRBV29-1	TRBJ2-1
TGCGCCAGCAGCCCGGGACAGCGGAATGAAAAACTGTTTTTT	CASSPGQRNEKLFF	few	TRBD1	TRBV4-3	TRBJ1-4
TGTGCCTGGGGCTTGTACGATGAGCAGTTCTTC	CAWGLYDEQFF	few	-	TRBV28	TRBJ2-1
TGTGCCAGCAATCCTCCGGGCCCCGGGAGGGAGCAGTACTTC	CASNPPGPGREQYF	-	TRBD2	TRBV25-1	TRBJ2-7
TGTGCCAGCAGCCACCCCACCGAGTCGGCTTTCTTT	CASSHPTESAFF	many	-	TRBV4-2	TRBJ1-1
TGTGCCAGCAGTCTAAACGGGCCGGGGGCGTGGGGGAGCACAGATACGCAGTATTTT	CASSLNGPGAWGSTDTQYF	many	-	TRBV11-2	TRBJ2-3
TGTGCCAGCAGCCAGGGTATTACGGATTCACCCCTCCACTTT	CASSQGITDSPLHF	many	-	TRBV3-1	TRBJ1-6
TGCGCCAGCAGCCCCCTTGAACGCACTGAAGCTTTCTTT	CASSPLERTEAFF	-	-	TRBV5-1	TRBJ1-1
TGTGCCTGGAGTGTACGTCGGACTAGCGGGAGTGCCGATGAGCAGTTCTTC	CAWSVRRTSGSADEQFF	-	TRBD2	TRBV30	TRBJ2-1
TGTGCCTGCAGTTGGGCAGGGGGGGTAGAGGGCTACAATGAGCAGTTCTTC	CACSWAGGVEGYNEQFF	-	-	TRBV27	TRBJ2-1
TGCAGTGCTAGAGTCGGGGGGCGAGTGAGCCAAGAGACCCAGTACTTC	CSARVGGRVSQETQYF	-	-	TRBV20-1	TRBJ2-5
TGCGCCAGCAGTTTCGGACAGACACCCACCTACGAGCAGTACTTC	CASSFGQTPTYEQYF	few	-	TRBV5-1	TRBJ2-7
TGTGCCAGCAGTCCCGGGACATCACGGAACACTGAAGCTTTCTTT	CASSPGTSRNTEAFF	-	-	TRBV6-1	TRBJ1-1
TGTGCCAGCAGCTTGGCCACAGGGTTCTACGAGCAGTACTTC	CASSLATGFYEQYF	many	-	TRBV5-5	TRBJ2-7
TGCGCCAGCAGCTTGGGGGACGGTTCCTATAGCAATCAGCCCCAGCATTTT	CASSLGDGSYSNQPQHF	-	-	TRBV5-1	TRBJ1-5
TGCAGCGCCACAGGGGGAGACTACAATGAGCAGTTCTTC	CSATGGDYNEQFF	many	TRBD1	TRBV29-1	TRBJ2-1
TGCGCCAGCAGCTTGGGCCCGGCTAGCGGGAGGGGCTCCTACGAGCAGTACTTC	CASSLGPASGRGSYEQYF	few	TRBD2	TRBV5-1	TRBJ2-7
TGCAGCGCTGGGCTTGGGACAGGGTATGGCTACACCTTC	CSAGLGTGYGYTF	-	TRBD1	TRBV29-1	TRBJ1-2
TGTGCCAGCGGGAGAATCCTCGAGCAGTACTTC	CASGRILEQYF	few	-	TRBV12-3/TRBV12-4	TRBJ2-7
TGTGCCAGCAGTCCCGGGACAGCGAACTATGGCTACACCTTC	CASSPGTANYGYTF	few	TRBD1	TRBV4-2	TRBJ1-2
TGCGCCAGCAGCTTCGGACGCGGGACTAGCGGAGAGTTTTCCTACGAGCAGTACTTC	CASSFGRGTSGEFSYEQYF	many	TRBD2	TRBV5-1	TRBJ2-7
TGCAGTGCTAGAGCGGAGGTCCAAGAGACCCAGTACTTC	CSARAEVQETQYF	few	-	TRBV20-1	TRBJ2-5